This entry concerns a single T cell receptor (beta chain). Its antigen is currently unknown. This entry is derived from a study of T-cell memory formation after mild COVID-19. Overall study results and limits: CD8+ contracting clones occupied EMRA, while CD4+ ones occupied mainly CM and EM.

MiXCR was run by TCRdb on the 5' RACE reads, yielding one entry per CDR3 protein. The table shows about 100,000 distinct CDR3 sequences, with over 8.5% occurring only once. The sample was PBMCs or a T cell subset sorted from them (not recorded which). The sequence was collected from a man younger than 35 who had mild COVID-19 (a few samples of this study predate the infection). Cell type and time point are not known.

CDR3 sequence (DNA): TGTGCCAGCAGCTTAGCGGCAGGGGAGGCTACCGGGGAGCTGTTTTTT. Protein: CASSLAAGEATGELFF. V gene TRBV11-3 combines with J gene TRBJ2-2; D might be TRBD1 or TRBD2, each matching 6 bases. V was trimmed by 1 base and J by 5 bases, leaving 14 bases between them. Germline-derived CDR1 and CDR2 are SGHNT and YENEEA. There are 16 residues in the CDR3.